Listed below are T cell receptor beta chains from one sample, sequenced in a study of CD8+CD57+ T cells in acquired aplastic anemia. TCRdb passed the reads through MiXCR, listing each CDR3 protein once. The data contain about 160,000 distinct CDR3 sequences, around half of them singletons. Input material: sorted CD4+, CD8+, or CD8+CD57+ T cells (not recorded which) from PBMCs. Source of these receptors: a human donor with aplastic anemia. CDR3s include the opening cysteine and the closing phenylalanine or tryptophan. D genes are given only for firm matches. Only part of the rows carry a size: once, few, many, or a class if the clone is expanded.

>TRBV7-6|.|.|TRBJ2-1
CASSAGTQNEQFF
TGTGCCAGCAGCGCCGGGACCCAGAATGAGCAGTTCTTC
>TRBV19|.|TRBD2|TRBJ2-5
CASSRGLAGGETQYF
TGTGCCAGTAGTAGGGGACTAGCGGGAGGCGAGACCCAGTACTTC
>TRBV15|few|TRBD1|TRBJ1-2
CATSNRGLDYGYTF
TGTGCCACCAGCAACAGGGGGCTGGACTATGGCTACACCTTC
>TRBV13|many|TRBD2|TRBJ2-1
CASSLVAGEQFF
TGTGCCAGCAGCTTAGTAGCGGGAGAGCAGTTCTTC
>TRBV7-2|.|.|TRBJ1-2
CASSLSQSVERTF
TGTGCCAGCAGCTTATCCCAGTCGGTGGAGCGGACCTTC
>TRBV24-1|.|TRBD2|TRBJ2-1
CATSRLAGGIAPNEQFF
TGTGCCACCAGTCGTCTAGCGGGGGGGATTGCTCCCAATGAGCAGTTCTTC
>TRBV10-3|few|.|TRBJ2-6
CAISEDGLTF
TGTGCCATCAGTGAGGACGGACTGACTTTC
>TRBV27|few|.|TRBJ1-6
CASSLSGRATYNSPLHF
TGTGCCAGCAGTTTATCGGGGAGGGCCACCTATAATTCACCCCTCCACTTT
>TRBV29-1|.|TRBD2|TRBJ2-3
CSTRTSGRADTQYF
TGCAGCACCCGGACTAGCGGGAGGGCAGATACGCAGTATTTT
>TRBV10-3|many|.|TRBJ2-3
CAISPRGTTSTDTQYF
TGTGCCATCAGTCCGCGGGGCACTACTAGCACAGATACGCAGTATTTT
>TRBV9|many|.|TRBJ2-1
CASSVSGGRYNEQFF
TGTGCCAGCAGCGTTTCGGGGGGCCGGTACAATGAGCAGTTCTTC
>TRBV29-1|.|.|TRBJ2-5
CSVAGGETQYF
TGCAGCGTTGCTGGGGGGGAGACCCAGTACTTC
>TRBV12-3/TRBV12-4|many|.|TRBJ1-2
CASSSRYGYTF
TGTGCCAGCAGCTCTCGCTATGGCTACACCTTC
>TRBV10-3|.|.|TRBJ2-2
CASSSRNTGELFF
TGTGCCAGCAGCTCACGGAACACCGGGGAGCTGTTTTTT
>TRBV20-1|.|.|TRBJ2-5
CSARDLEQSSQETQYF
TGCAGCGCTAGAGATCTCGAACAGTCCAGCCAAGAGACCCAGTACTTC
>TRBV4-2|many|TRBD2|TRBJ2-3
CASSQSPSGVADTQYF
TGTGCCAGCAGCCAAAGCCCTAGCGGGGTGGCAGATACGCAGTATTTT
>TRBV10-3|.|.|TRBJ1-5
CAISEPSGPHQHF
TGTGCCATCAGTGAACCCTCGGGGCCACACCAGCATTTT
>TRBV12-3/TRBV12-4|many|TRBD1|TRBJ1-4
CASSWDSSLVKLFF
TGTGCCAGCAGTTGGGACAGTTCACTGGTAAAACTGTTTTTT
>TRBV12-3/TRBV12-4|.|TRBD1|TRBJ1-6
CASNLGQGGSPLHF
TGTGCCAGCAACCTAGGACAGGGCGGCTCACCCCTCCACTTT
>TRBV25-1|.|.|TRBJ1-2
CASSEPNSYGYTF
TGTGCCAGCAGTGAACCCAACAGCTATGGCTACACCTTC
>TRBV2|.|.|TRBJ2-1
CASTYYNEQFF
TGTGCCAGCACGTACTACAATGAGCAGTTCTTC
>TRBV20-1|.|TRBD1|TRBJ1-2
CSARNHVQGSYGYTF
TGCAGTGCTAGAAACCACGTACAGGGGTCCTATGGCTACACCTTC
>TRBV27|.|.|TRBJ2-1
CAISAQGRGNEQFF
TGTGCCATCAGCGCCCAGGGGCGGGGGAATGAGCAGTTCTTC
>TRBV19|.|.|TRBJ2-5
CASSPYQETQYF
TGTGCCAGTAGTCCGTACCAAGAGACCCAGTACTTC
>TRBV20-1|.|.|TRBJ2-7
CSARDRHENSYEQYF
TGCAGTGCTAGAGATCGGCACGAAAATTCCTACGAGCAGTACTTC
>TRBV11-1|.|.|TRBJ2-2
CASSRSVQGSFSGELFF
TGTGCCAGCAGCCGAAGTGTGCAGGGGTCGTTCTCCGGGGAGCTGTTTTTT
>TRBV5-1|many|.|TRBJ1-6
CASRQSRVDSPLHF
TGCGCCAGCCGTCAGTCCAGGGTAGATTCACCCCTCCACTTT
>TRBV29-1|many|.|TRBJ1-2
CSVGGWQDYGYTF
TGCAGCGTTGGAGGATGGCAGGACTATGGCTACACCTTC
>TRBV20-1|many|TRBD1|TRBJ1-6
CSARQGRGGFNSPLHF
TGCAGTGCCCGACAGGGGCGAGGTGGTTTTAATTCACCCCTCCACTTT
>TRBV5-8|.|.|TRBJ1-2
CASSLAVNYGNTF
TGCGCCAGCAGCTTAGCAGTCAACTATGGCAACACCTTC
>TRBV5-1|.|.|TRBJ2-7
CASSLARDEQYF
TGCGCCAGCAGCTTGGCGCGAGACGAGCAGTACTTC
>TRBV19|few|.|TRBJ2-1
CASSLTFEPYNEQFF
TGTGCCAGTAGTCTTACCTTCGAGCCCTACAATGAGCAGTTCTTC